This T cell receptor beta chain emerged from a study of blood T cell repertoires in COVID-19. Overall study: COVID-19 samples, acute and convalescent, were from the United States, Italy and Spain. T cells, B-cell-depleted T cells, or PBMCs provided the cDNA or gDNA that served as material.

In the original workflow: Estimation of nucleated cell counts was performed using reference gene primer amplification. Libraries were prepared by immunoSEQ multiplex PCR; TCRdb keeps only in-frame clonotypes and omits some of them. The DNA gave D and trimming, while V, J and clone size come from that table. The sample has approximately 60,000 clones; approximately 79% are singletons. CDR1 and CDR2 from the germline V gene are KGHSH and LQKENI. V was shortened by 1 base and J by 7 bases, with 10 bases between the two germline ends. The CDR3 loop spans 13 amino acids. The V and J genes are TRBV18 and TRBJ1-1; D remains ambiguous. The source material was peripheral blood. The TCR originated in a man between 60 and 70 years old with acute or convalescent COVID-19. CDR3 in amino acids: CASSPRGYGEAFF. CDR3 in DNA: TGTGCCAGCTCACCACGAGGGTACGGTGAAGCTTTCTTT. Full variable domain (missing parts from reference TRBV18 and TRBJ1-1): NAGVMQNPRHLVRRRGQEARLRCSPMKGHSHVYWYRQLPEEGLKFMVYLQKENIIDESGMPKERFSAEFPKEGPSILRIQQVVRGDSAAYFCASSPRGYGEAFFGQGTRLTVV.